The 24 T cell receptor beta chains reported below all come from one sample, sequenced in a study of long-term antiretroviral therapy in people with HIV. Runs used v3.0 of the immunoSEQ assay and were done at survey level. Libraries were prepared by immunoSEQ multiplex PCR; TCRdb keeps only in-frame clonotypes and omits some of them. The sample lists about 24,000 clones; over 80% were seen once. This material consisted of unsorted PBMCs, taken 4.1 to 4.5 years after starting antiretroviral therapy. The receptors here all came from a man aged 30-40 years with HIV.

This sequence joins TRBV5-1 and TRBJ2-7; 8 nucleotides agree with TRBD2. CDR3 length: 17 amino acids. Losses at the gene ends were 4 bases for V and 6 bases for J; bases not matched to a gene: 18. In germline, CDR1 is SGHRS, CDR2 YFSETQ. The CDR3: CASSPGGALGDVSEQYF. In nucleotides, the CDR3 is TGCGCCAGCAGCCCCGGGGGGGCGCTTGGAGATGTGAGCGAGCAGTACTTC.

The chain joins TRBV5-5 to TRBJ1-1; D uncertain. The V and J ends lost 0 bases and 6 bases respectively, with 12 bases between them. Germline V gene data show CDR1 as SGHKS and CDR2 as YYEKEE (reference sequence). The CDR3 sequence is 14 residues long. CDR3 DNA: TGTGCCAGCAGCTTGGAGGCGGCCACGGCTGAAGCTTTCTTT. As protein: CASSLEAATAEAFF.

The gene calls are TRBV5-1 and TRBJ2-7, with D unresolved. The CDR3 loop spans 13 amino acids. The V end lost 0 bases, the J end lost 3 bases, and 7 bases lay between the germline ends. CDR1 SGHRS and CDR2 YFSETQ come from the germline V gene. CDR3 protein: CASSLGIGYEQYF. The CDR3 DNA reads as TGCGCCAGCAGCTTGGGGATCGGCTACGAGCAGTACTTC.

The gene calls are TRBV7-8 and TRBJ2-7; D may be TRBD1 or TRBD2 (6 bases each). V was shortened by 1 base and J by 4 bases, with 17 bases between the two germline ends. This CDR3 comprises 16 residues. CDR1 is SGHVS and CDR2 is FQNEAQ in the germline V gene. Written as DNA, the CDR3 is TGTGCCAGCAGCTTAGGGGTCCCGGGGGCCCTTTACGAGCAGTACTTC. It encodes CASSLGVPGALYEQYF.

This clone appeared once. The genes are TRBV11-2 and TRBJ2-1; 7 bases are a match to TRBD1. V was pared by 3 bases and J by 11 bases, with 4 bases of the junction left unmatched. Germline CDR1 SGHAT, CDR2 FQNNGV. This CDR3 is 12 amino acids long. This chain's CDR3 is CASSLQQGKQFF. Written as DNA, the CDR3 is TGTGCCAGCAGCTTGCAACAGGGGAAGCAGTTCTTC.

The genes are TRBV28 and TRBJ1-1; the match to TRBD1 covers 9 bases. With 4 bases clipped from V and 11 bases from J, the junction kept 8 bases outside the gene matches. This CDR3 contains 13 residues. Germline-derived CDR1 and CDR2 are MDHEN and SYDVKM. CDR3 nucleotides: TGTGCCAGCAGTTCGTCGGACAGGGGACGCGCTTTCTTT. Residues: CASSSSDRGRAFF.

This rearrangement joins TRBV11-2 to TRBJ2-2, with TRBD2 identical over 7 bases. Germline trimming cut 6 bases from V and 7 bases from J; bases unmatched to any gene: 14. Germline assignment: CDR1 SGHAT and CDR2 FQNNGV. CDR3 size: 16 residues. The CDR3 spells CASRAISGLSRGELFF. For the CDR3, the DNA is TGTGCCAGCAGGGCAATCTCGGGACTATCTCGCGGGGAGCTGTTTTTT.

In its sample, this clone was seen a few times. The V gene is TRBV4-2, the J gene TRBJ2-1; 10 bases line up with TRBD1. Per the germline V gene, CDR1 is LGHNA and CDR2 is YNFKEQ. Trimming removed 0 bases from V and 4 bases from J; junction bases left unmatched: 0. This CDR3 contains 15 residues. The CDR3 coding sequence is TGTGCCAGCAGCCAAGAGGGACAGGGGTACAATGAGCAGTTCTTC. Protein product: CASSQEGQGYNEQFF.

The V and J genes are TRBV5-6 and TRBJ2-3; D uncertain. Germline values: CDR1 SGHDT, CDR2 YYEEEE. V lost 0 bases to trimming and J lost 4 bases, with 3 bases between them. The length of the CDR3 is 12 residues. The CDR3 nucleotides are TGTGCCAGCAGCTTGGGCTCAGATACGCAGTATTTT. It codes for CASSLGSDTQYF. The full variable domain, completed using reference TRBV5-6 and TRBJ2-3, is DAGVTQSPTHLIKTRGQQVTLRCSPKSGHDTVSWYQQALGQGPQFIFQYYEEEERQRGNFPDRFSGHQFPNYSSELNVNALLLGDSALYLCASSLGSDTQYFGPGTRLTVL.

The rearrangement links TRBV27 to TRBJ1-2; TRBD1 is a possible D gene (6 bases). The V gene lost 2 bases and the J gene lost 5 bases, with 9 bases spanning the gap. This CDR3 is 13 amino acids long. Germline lookup yields CDR1 MNHEY and CDR2 SMNVEV (reference sequence). CDR3 DNA: TGTGCCAGCAGTTTACAGGGGATGTATGGCTACACCTTC. This translates into CASSLQGMYGYTF.

The V and J genes are TRBV10-1 and TRBJ2-3, with 11 bases that match TRBD2. CDR3 size: 16 residues. CDR1 and CDR2 (germline): WNHNN, SYGVQD (reference sequence). Unmatched junction bases numbered 6, after V lost 5 bases and J lost 2 bases. This CDR3 is CASSSLLAGDTDTQYF. For the CDR3, the DNA is TGCGCCAGCAGTTCTTTACTAGCGGGGGACACAGATACGCAGTATTTT.

In its sample, this clone was seen once. This chain links TRBV30 with TRBJ1-5; D gene unclear. The CDR3 covers 13 residues. In germline, CDR1 is GTSNPN, CDR2 SVGIG (reference sequence). Trimming removed 4 bases at V and 5 bases at J, with 12 bases between. CDR3 amino acids: CAWTQSGDQPQHF. The CDR3 nucleotides are TGTGCCTGGACCCAAAGTGGGGATCAGCCCCAGCATTTT.

The chain uses TRBV27 and TRBJ1-5, with D perhaps TRBD1 (6 bases). The germline V and J ends were trimmed by 7 bases and 1 base, with 14 bases remaining between them. Germline CDR1 MNHEY, CDR2 SMNVEV (reference sequence). The CDR3 length is 15 residues. The chain's CDR3 is CASIMRGDSNQPQHF. The DNA for the CDR3 is TGTGCCAGCATTATGAGGGGGGACAGCAATCAGCCCCAGCATTTT.

This chain connects TRBV25-1 to TRBJ2-1; a weak D match, TRBD1 (6 bases). The V gene lost 2 bases and the J gene lost 5 bases, with 10 bases spanning the gap. Germline lookup yields CDR1 MGHDK and CDR2 SYGVNS. The CDR3 consists of 14 residues. The CDR3 coding sequence is TGTGCCAGCAGTGAACCAGGGGCCCACAATGAGCAGTTCTTC. Translating gives CASSEPGAHNEQFF.

The chain combines TRBV29-1 with TRBJ2-1, with 14 positions matching TRBD2. V was pared by 6 bases and J by 6 bases, with 4 bases of the junction left unmatched. This CDR3 has 14 residues. The germline V gene has CDR1 SQVTM and CDR2 ANQGSEA. CDR3 residues: CSVGLAGGPNEQFF. Here the CDR3 DNA reads TGCAGCGTCGGACTAGCGGGAGGCCCCAATGAGCAGTTCTTC.

The rearrangement uses TRBV27 and TRBJ1-5; TRBD1 agrees at 9 bases. Germline trimming cut 5 bases from V and 4 bases from J; bases unmatched to any gene: 12. Germline V gene sequence: CDR1 MNHEY, CDR2 SMNVEV (reference sequence). CDR3 size: 17 residues. CDR3 nucleotides: TGTGCCAGCAGTAGAGGAGGTTTGGGGACAGGGAATCAGCCCCAGCATTTT. It is translated as CASSRGGLGTGNQPQHF.

This clone was picked up a small number of times. V gene TRBV28 combines with J gene TRBJ1-2; 10 bases are shared with TRBD1. V was clipped by 5 bases and J by 6 bases; unmatched bases: 12. This CDR3 is built from 16 residues. Germline V CDR1 and CDR2: MDHEN, SYDVKM. The CDR3 is CASSIPGQGRDDGYTF. The CDR3 DNA follows: TGTGCCAGCAGTATACCGGGACAGGGGAGGGATGATGGCTACACCTTC.

The chain joins TRBV2 to TRBJ2-5, with a possible D match to TRBD2 (5 bases). CDR3 length equals 13 residues. With 6 bases removed from V and 5 bases from J, the gap between germline ends came to 13 bases. Germline V CDR1 and CDR2: SNHLY, FYNNEI. Here the CDR3 DNA reads TGTGCCAGCAGGGACCCAAGCGGCGAGACCCAGTACTTC. Translation gives CASRDPSGETQYF. Combining the CDR3 with reference TRBV2 and TRBJ2-5 gives the whole variable domain EPEVTQTPSHQVTQMGQEVILRCVPISNHLYFYWYRQILGQKVEFLVSFYNNEISEKSEIFDDQFSVERPDGSNFTLKIRSTKLEDSAMYFCASRDPSGETQYFGPGTRLLVL.

The chain has TRBV9 and TRBJ2-5, with TRBD2 matching 8 bases. Trimming took 0 bases from V and 5 from J; bases not matched to a gene: 6. Germline V gene lookup returns CDR1 SGDLS and CDR2 YYNGEE. The CDR3 runs 15 residues. CDR3 region: CASSVDGRADETQYF. CDR3 DNA: TGTGCCAGCAGCGTAGACGGGAGGGCTGATGAGACCCAGTACTTC.

J is TRBJ2-7 and V is TRBV4-2; D possibly matches TRBD1 or TRBD2 (6 bases each). V was cut by 0 bases and J by 5 bases, with 11 bases left in between. This CDR3 has 14 amino acids. CDR1 and CDR2 from the germline V gene are LGHNA and YNFKEQ. The DNA of the CDR3 is TGTGCCAGCAGCCAAGATCCGAGGGGGGACGAGCAGTACTTC. Protein product: CASSQDPRGDEQYF.

The chain uses TRBV5-4 and TRBJ1-3; D is unclear. The V end was cut by 2 bases, the J end by 8 bases, with 8 bases between. The CDR3 consists of 12 residues. Germline CDR1 SGHNT, CDR2 YYREEE (reference sequence). DNA for the CDR3: TGTGCCAGCAGCTTACGCGGGGACACCATATATTTT. Translating gives CASSLRGDTIYF.

Worth noting for this clone: Because the CDR3's place on the DNA is in doubt, the DNA is left out and the CDR3 is given as listed by TCRdb. The V call is TRBV21-1, the J call TRBJ1-4; the table's D call, TRBD1, has no DNA check behind it. TRBV21-1 is termed a pseudogene. The CDR3 contains 14 residues when both ends are counted. The CDR3 reads CASSKGQGGGNCFF.

The chain combines TRBV29-1 with TRBJ2-7; D is perhaps TRBD2 (5 bases). Germline V gene lookup returns CDR1 SQVTM and CDR2 ANQGSEA. The CDR3 has 12 amino acids. Trimming took off 6 bases at V and 4 bases at J, with 13 bases between the two ends. The CDR3 sequence is CSVRVQSYEQYF. In DNA, the CDR3 is TGCAGCGTGAGGGTACAGAGTTACGAGCAGTACTTC.

This clone was seen more than once but under ten times. The V gene is TRBV2, the J gene TRBJ2-7, with TRBD1 identical over 8 bases. Germline V gene sequence: CDR1 SNHLY, CDR2 FYNNEI. V shed 10 bases, J shed 6 bases, and the junction held 8 bases outside the gene matches. The CDR3 runs 12 residues. The CDR3 bases are TGTGCCACCGAAGGCAGGGGGCTCGAGCAGTACTTC. This translates into CATEGRGLEQYF.